This TCR beta chain was sequenced for a study of T-cell reconstitution after alpha-beta-depleted transplantation in children. The CDR3 has 13 residues. The V end was cut by 1 base, the J end by 2 bases, with 6 bases between. The germline V gene has CDR1 MDHEN and CDR2 SYDVKM. This clonotype was counted at least ten times. What it binds is unknown. Overall study results and limits: Some patients' high day-60 TCRbeta diversity was traced to surviving recipient T cells and thymic progenitors. From newly produced T cells came most of the T-cell counts and diversity one year after transplant. Several hundred expanded graft clones reportedly gave rise to the alpha-beta T cells present about two months after transplant.

Using unique molecular identifiers, the investigators prepared the TCRbeta library. TCRdb passed the PCR reads through MiXCR, listing each CDR3 protein once. The sample contains 84,000 or so distinct CDR3 sequences, about 16% of which appear only once. The material sequenced was PBMCs, mostly from graft donor cells, taken 180 days after TCRalphabeta/CD19-depleted stem cell transplant. The rearrangement uses TRBV28 and TRBJ2-7; the D is unclear. This clonotype was sampled from a male patient between 2 and 10 years old who had a stem cell transplant for acute lymphoblastic leukemia, so the T cells may come from the graft donor. The CDR3 reads CASSLLVTYEQYF. The CDR3 DNA follows: TGTGCCAGCAGTTTATTAGTCACCTACGAGCAGTACTTC.